One sample yielded the 25 T cell receptor beta chains listed below, sequenced in a study of cytomegalovirus exposure and HLA in healthy donors. The PCR had 60 Vbeta and 13 Jbeta primers. Some clones are missing from TCRdb's copy, which holds only in-frame ones; the method was immunoSEQ multiplex PCR. The repertoire holds about 160,000 clones, with 65% to 85% as singletons. Input material: PBMCs. The receptors shown here come from a man aged 35 to 55 in good health and CMV-seropositive.

The V gene is TRBV18, the J gene TRBJ2-3; D is perhaps TRBD2 (6 bases). The length of the CDR3 is 14 residues. V was trimmed by 5 bases and J by 3 bases, leaving 12 bases between them. Germline loops: CDR1 KGHSH, CDR2 LQKENI. CDR3 protein: CASSSGLGTDTQYF. The CDR3 nucleotides read TGTGCCAGCTCAAGCGGGTTAGGGACAGATACGCAGTATTTT.

V and J are TRBV5-6 and TRBJ1-1, with D perhaps matching TRBD1 (5 bases). The CDR3 runs 13 residues. Germline assignment: CDR1 SGHDT and CDR2 YYEEEE. Trimming left V 1 base short and J 7 bases short, with 11 bases between. The CDR3 here is CASSLSGFGEAFF. The CDR3 bases are TGTGCCAGCAGCTTGTCAGGGTTTGGTGAAGCTTTCTTT.

This chain uses TRBV4-1 with TRBJ2-7; no firm D call. There are 14 residues in the CDR3. The V gene lost 1 base and the J gene lost 7 bases, with 14 bases spanning the gap. The germline V gene encodes CDR1 MGHRA and CDR2 YSYEKL. The CDR3 loop is CASSQVQKAGEQYF. The CDR3 DNA reads as TGCGCCAGCAGCCAAGTACAAAAGGCAGGAGAGCAGTACTTC.

This clone was counted between two and nine times. V gene TRBV7-2 combines with J gene TRBJ2-1; weak D call: TRBD2 (7 bases). Germline assignment: CDR1 SGHTA and CDR2 FQGNSA. V dropped 3 bases and J dropped 6 bases, with 9 bases sitting between them. This CDR3 comprises 13 residues. Here the CDR3 reads CASSLGGANEQFF. CDR3 in DNA: TGTGCCAGCAGCTTGGGGGGGGCCAATGAGCAGTTCTTC.

The chain employs TRBV4-3 and TRBJ1-2; no reliable D call. V gave up 0 bases and J gave up 8 bases, with 13 bases separating them. The CDR3 spans 14 residues. Germline V gives CDR1 LGHNA, CDR2 YSLEER. This chain's CDR3 is CASSQDQATRGYTF. CDR3 nucleotide sequence: TGCGCCAGCAGCCAAGACCAAGCCACGAGGGGCTACACCTTC.

In its sample, this clone was seen a few times. V gene TRBV19 combines with J gene TRBJ2-7; 8 nucleotides match TRBD2. The CDR3 totals 14 residues. In germline, CDR1 is LNHDA, CDR2 SQIVND (reference sequence). With 5 bases clipped from V and 4 bases from J, the junction kept 7 bases outside the gene matches. The CDR3 DNA reads as TGTGCCAGTAGTCCTATGACTAGCGTTTACGAGCAGTACTTC. Amino acid sequence: CASSPMTSVYEQYF. The full variable domain, completed using reference TRBV19 and TRBJ2-7, is DGGITQSPKYLFRKEGQNVTLSCEQNLNHDAMYWYRQDPGQGLRLIYYSQIVNDFQKGDIAEGYSVSREKKESFPLTVTSAQKNPTAFYLCASSPMTSVYEQYFGPGTRLTVT.

The chain carries TRBV2 and TRBJ2-5, with a tentative D call TRBD2 (6 bases). The assigned J gene may be wrong: the sequence end matches TRBJ2-7 better. Germline V gives CDR1 SNHLY, CDR2 FYNNEI. The CDR3 is made up of 14 amino acids. CDR3 in amino acids: CASTVKGGSYEQYF. CDR3 coding DNA: TGTGCCAGCACGGTTAAAGGAGGGTCCTACGAGCAGTACTTC.

The gene calls are TRBV5-1 and TRBJ1-1; no firm D call. Per the germline V gene, CDR1 is SGHRS and CDR2 is YFSETQ. With 0 bases removed from V and 2 bases from J, the gap between germline ends came to 11 bases. This CDR3 is 15 amino acids long. CDR3 region: CASSLVGGSNTEAFF. For the CDR3, the DNA is TGCGCCAGCAGCTTGGTCGGAGGGAGCAACACTGAAGCTTTCTTT.

This clone turned up a few times. The chain has TRBV10-3 and TRBJ1-3; maybe TRBD1 (6 bases). There are 14 residues in the CDR3. Trimming stripped 3 bases from V and 0 bases from J, with 6 bases between. From germline, CDR1 is ENHRY and CDR2 SYGVKD. CDR3 in amino acids: CAISEQGSGNTIYF. As DNA, the CDR3 is TGTGCCATCAGTGAACAGGGCTCTGGAAACACCATATATTTT.

The sample holds one count of this clone. This chain uses TRBV27 with TRBJ1-6; 9 bases match TRBD1. Germline values: CDR1 MNHEY, CDR2 SMNVEV (reference sequence). The CDR3 is made up of 15 amino acids. V trimming: 5 bases; J trimming: 9 bases; junction bases outside the gene matches: 8. The CDR3 sequence: CASSERDRVGSPLHF. The CDR3 region has the DNA TGTGCCAGCAGTGAACGGGACAGGGTTGGTTCACCCCTCCACTTT.

A single count supports this clone. V gene TRBV7-2 combines with J gene TRBJ2-1; 7 nucleotides line up with TRBD2. J was trimmed by 4 bases and V by 5 bases; bases with no gene match: 8. Germline CDR1 and CDR2: SGHTA and FQGNSA. The CDR3 is 15 residues long. CDR3 sequence: CASSPPGLFYNEQFF. The CDR3 coding sequence is TGTGCCAGCAGCCCTCCGGGACTATTTTACAATGAGCAGTTCTTC.

This clone was counted once. The J gene is TRBJ1-3, the V gene TRBV27; D not resolved. The CDR3 is 15 amino acids. Germline V gene data show CDR1 as MNHEY and CDR2 as SMNVEV (reference sequence). V was shortened by 6 bases and J by 0 bases, with 12 bases between the two germline ends. The CDR3 reads CASSSPSDSGNTIYF. DNA for the CDR3: TGTGCCAGCAGCTCTCCTTCAGACTCTGGAAACACCATATATTTT.

The chain is built from TRBV5-1 and TRBJ1-2; perhaps TRBD1 as D (5 bases). There are 16 residues in the CDR3. The germline gives CDR1 SGHRS, CDR2 YFSETQ. V was cut by 2 bases and J by 0 bases, with 14 bases left in between. The CDR3 is CASSFYRLGANYGYTF. Written as DNA, the CDR3 is TGCGCCAGCAGCTTCTACAGGCTAGGGGCTAACTATGGCTACACCTTC.

The chain combines TRBV6-6 with TRBJ2-2; possibly TRBD2 for D (6 bases). Trimming took off 2 bases at V and 4 bases at J, with 8 bases between the two ends. CDR3 length equals 14 residues. Germline CDR1 reads MNHNY; CDR2 reads SVGAGI (reference sequence). CDR3 bases: TGTGCCAGCAGTTACGAGGAGGGCACCGGGGAGCTGTTTTTT. Translation: CASSYEEGTGELFF.

The V and J genes are TRBV7-9 and TRBJ2-7; 9 bases fit TRBD1. Germline trimming cut 7 bases from V and 4 bases from J; bases unmatched to any gene: 5. The CDR3 is made up of 13 amino acids. Germline V CDR1 and CDR2: SEHNR, FQNEAQ (reference sequence). The chain's CDR3 is CASITGTGYEQYF. The CDR3 DNA follows: TGTGCCAGCATCACCGGGACAGGGTACGAGCAGTACTTC. Drawing the rest from reference TRBV7-9 and TRBJ2-7, the complete variable domain is DTGVSQNPRHKITKRGQNVTFRCDPISEHNRLYWYRQTLGQGPEFLTYFQNEAQLEKSRLLSDRFSAERPKGSFSTLEIQRTEQGDSAMYLCASITGTGYEQYFGPGTRLTVT.

This clone was seen a few times. V usage is TRBV25-1 and J usage is TRBJ1-2; D is unclear. V shed 4 bases and J shed 4 bases, with 10 bases lying between them. Germline-derived CDR1 and CDR2 are MGHDK and SYGVNS. The CDR3 spans 13 residues. This chain's CDR3 is CASSGGRRYGYTF. CDR3 in DNA: TGTGCCAGCAGTGGAGGCCGCCGCTATGGCTACACCTTC.

In its sample, this clone was seen a few times. The J gene is TRBJ2-7, the V gene TRBV7-2, with no clear D. The germline V gene has CDR1 SGHTA and CDR2 FQGNSA. Trimming removed 5 bases at V and 0 bases at J, with 11 bases between. The CDR3 extends over 14 amino acids. The CDR3 spells CASSTRQSSYEQYF. Written as DNA, the CDR3 is TGTGCCAGCAGCACTCGACAAAGCTCCTACGAGCAGTACTTC.

The gene calls are TRBV7-2 and TRBJ1-6; no clear D gene. V shed 2 bases and J shed 10 bases, with 9 bases lying between them. Germline-derived CDR1 and CDR2 are SGHTA and FQGNSA. CDR3 length: 13 amino acids. The CDR3 sequence is CASSLTGRSPLHF. The DNA for the CDR3 is TGTGCCAGCAGCTTAACGGGAAGATCACCCCTCCACTTT.

The chain uses TRBV6-1 and TRBJ1-1; tentative D call: TRBD1 (5 bases). The CDR3 contains 13 residues. Trimming cost V 10 bases and J 8 bases, with 20 bases left between them. Germline loops: CDR1 MNHNS, CDR2 SASEGT. CDR3 sequence reads: CATRLWGGGEAFF. In nucleotides, the CDR3 is TGTGCCACCCGACTGTGGGGCGGTGGAGAAGCTTTCTTT.

The rearrangement joins TRBV5-4 to TRBJ2-7, with a weak D call TRBD1 (5 bases). Trimming pared 3 bases from V and 6 bases from J, leaving 16 bases between. Per germline, CDR1 SGHNT and CDR2 YYREEE (reference sequence). CDR3 length equals 14 residues. CDR3 bases: TGTGCCAGCAGCTCCCAGGGTAGACAGTCCGAGCAGTACTTC. This codes for CASSSQGRQSEQYF.

The CDR3 sequence is CASSMVADSYNSPLHF. The CDR3 DNA is TGTGCCAGTAGTATGGTTGCAGACTCCTATAATTCACCCCTCCACTTT. V is TRBV19 and J is TRBJ1-6; D not certain. The length of the CDR3 is 16 residues. Germline V lookup: CDR1 LNHDA, CDR2 SQIVND (reference sequence). Deletions cut 3 bases from V and 0 bases from J, with 9 bases between.

This clone showed up just once. The chain couples TRBV30 to TRBJ2-5, with 8 positions matching TRBD2. Germline loops: CDR1 GTSNPN, CDR2 SVGIG (reference sequence). CDR3 length equals 14 residues. Trimming cost V 2 bases and J 5 bases; bases outside gene matches: 7. DNA for the CDR3: TGTGCCTGGAGTAGCGGGGGCCCGTTGGAGACCCAGTACTTC. Protein product: CAWSSGGPLETQYF.

This chain links TRBV6-6 with TRBJ1-2, with TRBD1 matching 7 bases. CDR1 MNHNY and CDR2 SVGAGI come from the germline V gene (reference sequence). V lost 6 bases, J lost 6 bases, and 4 bases stayed unmatched. This CDR3 has 12 residues. CDR3 in amino acids: CASSNRGDGYTF. CDR3 coding DNA: TGTGCCAGCAGCAACAGGGGTGATGGCTACACCTTC.

The J gene is TRBJ2-7, the V gene TRBV7-6, with TRBD1 matching over 8 bases. With V trimmed by 5 bases and J by 6 bases, 9 bases remained unmatched. CDR1 and CDR2 (germline): SGHVS, FNYEAQ. This CDR3 comprises 14 residues. CDR3 nucleotide sequence: TGTGCCAGCAGCGCCCGGACAGGGCTCCGCGAGCAGTACTTC. This encodes CASSARTGLREQYF. Full variable domain (remainder filled in from reference TRBV7-6 and TRBJ2-7): GAGVSQSPRYKVTKRGQDVALRCDPISGHVSLYWYRQALGQGPEFLTYFNYEAQQDKSGLPNDRFSAERPEGSISTLTIQRTEQRDSAMYRCASSARTGLREQYFGPGTRLTVT.

Concerning this clone: Because the CDR3 is missing its conserved closing phenylalanine or tryptophan, this is likely a read error. The CDR3 is CASSPQGAMNTEAFS. CDR3 DNA sequence: TGTGCCAGCAGTCCCCAGGGGGCGATGAACACTGAAGCTTTCTCT. The rearrangement joins TRBV6-5 to TRBJ1-1, with TRBD1 matching over 8 bases. The CDR3 consists of 15 residues. V shed 5 bases, J shed 0 bases, and the junction held 5 bases outside the gene matches. Germline assignment: CDR1 MNHEY and CDR2 SVGAGI.